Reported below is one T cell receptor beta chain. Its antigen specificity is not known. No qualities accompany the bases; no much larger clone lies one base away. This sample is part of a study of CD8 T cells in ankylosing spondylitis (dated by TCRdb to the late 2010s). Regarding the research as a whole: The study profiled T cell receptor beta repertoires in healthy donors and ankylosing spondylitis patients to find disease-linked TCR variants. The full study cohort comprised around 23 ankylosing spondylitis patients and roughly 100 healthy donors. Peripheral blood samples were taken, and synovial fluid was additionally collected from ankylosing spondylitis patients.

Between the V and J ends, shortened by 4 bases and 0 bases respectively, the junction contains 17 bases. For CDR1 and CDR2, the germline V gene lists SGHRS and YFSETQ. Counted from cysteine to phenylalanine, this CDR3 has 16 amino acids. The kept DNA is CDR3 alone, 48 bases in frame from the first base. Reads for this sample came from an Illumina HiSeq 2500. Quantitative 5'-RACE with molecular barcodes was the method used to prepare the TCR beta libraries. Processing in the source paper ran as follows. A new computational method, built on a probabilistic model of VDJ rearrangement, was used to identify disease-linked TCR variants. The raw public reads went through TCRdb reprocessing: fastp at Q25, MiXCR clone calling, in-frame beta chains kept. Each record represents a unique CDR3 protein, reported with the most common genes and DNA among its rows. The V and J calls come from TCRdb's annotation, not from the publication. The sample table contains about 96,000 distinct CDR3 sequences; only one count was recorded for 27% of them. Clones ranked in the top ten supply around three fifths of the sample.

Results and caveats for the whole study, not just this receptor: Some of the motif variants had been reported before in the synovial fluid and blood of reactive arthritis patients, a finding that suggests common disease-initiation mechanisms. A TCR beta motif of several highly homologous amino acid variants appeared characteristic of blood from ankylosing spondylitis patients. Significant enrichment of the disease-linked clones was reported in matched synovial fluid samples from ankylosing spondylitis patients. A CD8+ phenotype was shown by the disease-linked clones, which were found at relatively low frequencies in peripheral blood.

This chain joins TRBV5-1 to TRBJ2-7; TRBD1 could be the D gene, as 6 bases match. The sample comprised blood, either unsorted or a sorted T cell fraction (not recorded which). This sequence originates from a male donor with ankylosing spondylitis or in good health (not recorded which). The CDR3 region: CASSPRGSGSSYEQYF. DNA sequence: TGCGCCAGCAGCCCAAGGGGGAGCGGCAGCTCCTACGAGCAGTACTTC.